This T cell receptor beta chain was recorded in a study of cytomegalovirus exposure and HLA in healthy donors. The CDR3 has 15 residues. V was clipped by 5 bases and J by 1 base, with 14 bases between them. Germline lookup yields CDR1 SEHNR and CDR2 FQNEAQ (reference sequence). With 60 Vbeta and 13 Jbeta primers, the PCR was carried out. Using immunoSEQ multiplex PCR, the repertoire was profiled, and TCRdb retains in-frame clones only, with some absent. The table shows fewer than 250,000 clones, with approximately 78% occurring only once. Sequencing was performed on PBMCs. The chain uses TRBV7-9 and TRBJ1-1; the D is unclear. This TCR was sampled from a male donor in good health and CMV-seronegative. This CDR3 is CASSPPMLENTEAFF. The CDR3 bases are TGTGCCAGCAGCCCCCCCATGTTAGAGAACACTGAAGCTTTCTTT.